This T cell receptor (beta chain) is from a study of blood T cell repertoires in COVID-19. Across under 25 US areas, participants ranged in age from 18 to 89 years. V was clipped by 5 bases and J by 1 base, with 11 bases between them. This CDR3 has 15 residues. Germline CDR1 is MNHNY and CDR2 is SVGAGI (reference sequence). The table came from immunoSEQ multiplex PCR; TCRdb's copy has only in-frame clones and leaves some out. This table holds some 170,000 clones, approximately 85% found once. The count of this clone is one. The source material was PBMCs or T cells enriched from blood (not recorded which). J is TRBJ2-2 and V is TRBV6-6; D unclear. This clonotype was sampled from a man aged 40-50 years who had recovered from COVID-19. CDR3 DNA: TGTGCCAGCAGTAACAGAGTCGGGAACACCGGGGAGCTGTTTTTT. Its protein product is CASSNRVGNTGELFF.